The present T cell receptor (beta chain) was sequenced within a study of CD8+ T cells in alopecia areata. General study findings and limits: Especially in alopecia totalis/universalis, lesional scalp showed greater clonality than normal scalp did.

This clone was detected only a few times. Its antigen is undetermined. Alopecia areata patients gave lesional scalp punch biopsies and peripheral blood samples. Reverse transcribed after extraction, RNA yielded cDNA as the sequencing template. Sequencing used immunoSEQ multiplex PCR; TCRdb keeps in-frame clones, though not all of them. The table has 100,000 to 150,000 clones, around 50% seen once; the top ten hold 10% to 13%. Trimming took 7 bases from V and 13 from J, leaving 16 bases between them. Germline CDR1 SQVTM, CDR2 ANQGSEA. The CDR3 extends over 10 amino acids. The gene calls are TRBV29-1 and TRBJ2-5, with D perhaps matching TRBD1 or TRBD2 (6 bases each). Sequencing was performed on NKG2D-low CD8+ T cells sorted from blood. This receptor was obtained from a human donor with alopecia areata. DNA of the CDR3: TGCAGCGCGAGGGGGGCAGGGTGGTACTTC. Encoded protein: CSARGAGWYF.